The 7 T cell receptor beta chains below all came from one sample that was sequenced in a study of response to subunit inactivated influenza vaccine. TCRdb re-analysed the RT-PCR reads in MiXCR, keeping a single row per CDR3 protein. The sample has around 520,000 distinct CDR3 sequences, approximately 24% seen once. The specimen was CD4+ T cells sorted from PBMCs, collected roughly 5 days after vaccination. The source is a man aged 45-60 years who received an inactivated influenza vaccine.

This rearrangement joins TRBV6-5 to TRBJ2-7; D may correspond to TRBD1 or TRBD2 (5 bases each). V was clipped by 2 bases and J by 4 bases, with 15 bases between them. The CDR3 runs 15 residues. In germline, CDR1 is MNHEY, CDR2 SVGAGI. CDR3 coding DNA: TGTGCCAGCAGTTACCACGGGACGGATTTATACGAGCAGTACTTC. Protein: CASSYHGTDLYEQYF.

This clonotype was observed a few times. The V call is TRBV7-2, the J call TRBJ2-3, with 12 bases matching TRBD2. The V gene end was trimmed by 3 bases and the J gene end by 5 bases; junction bases not matched to a gene: 3. The CDR3 length is 15 residues. CDR1 SGHTA and CDR2 FQGNSA come from the germline V gene. Here the CDR3 DNA reads TGTGCCAGCAGCTTGACTAGCGGGAGTATAGATACGCAGTATTTT. Its translation: CASSLTSGSIDTQYF.

The chain links TRBV20-1 to TRBJ2-1, with TRBD2 matching over 7 bases. This CDR3 has 15 residues. V shed 0 bases and J 4 bases; nucleotides not matched to a gene: 6. Per the germline V gene, CDR1 is DFQATT and CDR2 is SNEGSKA (reference sequence). The CDR3 region is CSARDDGRWYNEQFF. The CDR3 bases are TGCAGTGCTAGAGACGACGGGAGGTGGTACAATGAGCAGTTCTTC.

This rearrangement joins TRBV12-3 or TRBV12-4 to TRBJ1-6, with 8 bases that match TRBD1. Losses at the gene ends were 6 bases for V and 7 bases for J; bases not matched to a gene: 5. This CDR3 is built from 14 residues. CDR3 region: CASRLGQVNSPLHF. CDR3 DNA sequence: TGTGCCAGCAGGCTGGGACAGGTCAATTCACCCCTCCACTTT.

The chain joins TRBV20-1 to TRBJ2-3; D gene uncertain. The CDR3 contains 14 residues. CDR1 and CDR2 (germline): DFQATT, SNEGSKA (reference sequence). Trimming cost V 0 bases and J 1 base, with 8 bases left between them. In DNA form, the CDR3 reads TGCAGTGCTAGAGATAGTAAAGGCACAGATACGCAGTATTTT. Translating it yields CSARDSKGTDTQYF.

This clonotype was found a few times. V is TRBV10-3 and J is TRBJ2-3; no definite D call. Germline CDR1 reads ENHRY; CDR2 reads SYGVKD. Trimming took off 8 bases at V and 1 base at J, with 7 bases between the two ends. This CDR3 is built from 12 residues. CDR3 loop: CAIQSGTDTQYF. Written as DNA, the CDR3 is TGTGCCATCCAAAGCGGCACAGATACGCAGTATTTT.

J is TRBJ1-4 and V is TRBV20-1; the match to TRBD1 covers 8 bases. The CDR3 has 14 residues. Per the germline V gene, CDR1 is DFQATT and CDR2 is SNEGSKA (reference sequence). J was trimmed by 8 bases and V by 1 base; bases with no gene match: 6. The CDR3 is CSARAGGAREKLFF. The CDR3 DNA reads as TGCAGTGCTAGAGCAGGGGGCGCAAGGGAAAAACTGTTTTTT.